What follows are 25 T cell receptor beta chains derived from one specimen sequenced in a study of low-dose radiotherapy and immunotherapy resistance in tumors. Covering alpha and beta chains, TRAV- and TRBV-specific primers were used for the first-strand cDNA. With a V-primer adapter and a constant-region primer, TCRs were amplified for around 21 PCR cycles. TCRdb re-called the reads with MiXCR, one entry per CDR3 protein. The profile shows 80,000 to 95,000 distinct CDR3 sequences, roughly 9% of them singletons. The time point denotes: before trial treatment. The starting material was PBMCs, obtained before treatment. The receptors here all came from a male donor with prostate cancer.

This clonotype was counted at least ten times. This chain connects TRBV3-1 to TRBJ2-1; D is ambiguous. The CDR3 has 15 amino acids. Germline V gene lookup returns CDR1 LGHDT and CDR2 YNNKEL (reference sequence). The germline V and J ends were trimmed by 6 bases and 0 bases, with 12 bases remaining between them. DNA of the CDR3: TGTGCCAGCAGGAGCGAGGACGGCTCCTACAATGAGCAGTTCTTC. Its protein product is CASRSEDGSYNEQFF.

This clonotype has a count of ten or more. This chain uses TRBV19 with TRBJ2-7; 13 bases are a match to TRBD2. The CDR3 is 16 amino acids. Trimming cost V 3 bases and J 0 bases; bases outside gene matches: 2. The germline V gene encodes CDR1 LNHDA and CDR2 SQIVND (reference sequence). The CDR3 loop is CASSMRTSGSSYEQYF. The CDR3 bases are TGTGCCAGTAGTATGAGGACTAGCGGGAGCTCCTACGAGCAGTACTTC. Filled out from reference TRBV19 and TRBJ2-7, the complete variable domain reads DGGITQSPKYLFRKEGQNVTLSCEQNLNHDAMYWYRQDPGQGLRLIYYSQIVNDFQKGDIAEGYSVSREKKESFPLTVTSAQKNPTAFYLCASSMRTSGSSYEQYFGPGTRLTVT.

There are many counts of this clonotype. V gene TRBV12-3 or TRBV12-4 combines with J gene TRBJ1-5; tentative D call: TRBD1 (6 bases). Trimming pared 5 bases from V and 2 bases from J, leaving 10 bases between. The CDR3 sequence is 14 residues long. In DNA, the CDR3 is TGTGCCAGCAGTCCAGGGGTACGCAATCAGCCCCAGCATTTT. It is translated as CASSPGVRNQPQHF.

This clonotype was seen many times. The rearrangement links TRBV6-1 to TRBJ2-7; D is possibly TRBD1 (6 bases). Looked up from germline, CDR1 is MNHNS and CDR2 is SASEGT. V lost 7 bases to trimming and J lost 1 base, with 11 bases between them. The CDR3 length is 13 residues. The CDR3 loop is CASNRAFSYEQYF. The CDR3 bases are TGTGCCAGCAACAGGGCTTTTTCCTACGAGCAGTACTTC.

A remark on this clonotype: The DNA is left out, because the CDR3 cannot be placed on it with certainty; the CDR3 is given as TCRdb lists it. The rearrangement joins TRBV12-3 or TRBV12-4 to TRBJ2-2; the table's D call, TRBD1, was not checked against the DNA. The CDR3 length is 14 residues, termini included. CDR3 in amino acids: CASTPRGTGELFFF.

This clonotype was recorded many times. The CDR3 nucleotides are TGTGCCTTAGCGGGACTCGGGCAAGAGACCCAGTACTTC. Protein product: CALAGLGQETQYF. J is TRBJ2-5 and V is TRBV2; 8 bases align to TRBD2. This CDR3 spans 13 amino acids. Trimming cost V 11 bases and J 2 bases; bases outside gene matches: 7. The V gene's germline CDR1 is SNHLY and CDR2 FYNNEI. The whole variable domain, remainder taken from reference TRBV2 and TRBJ2-5, is EPEVTQTPSHQVTQMGQEVILRCVPISNHLYFYWYRQILGQKVEFLVSFYNNEISEKSEIFDDQFSVERPDGSNFTLKIRSTKLEDSAMYFCALAGLGQETQYFGPGTRLLVL.

This clonotype showed up many times. The chain recombines TRBV7-2 with TRBJ1-5, with D possibly matching TRBD1 (5 bases). Per germline, CDR1 SGHTA and CDR2 FQGNSA. V lost 0 bases and J lost 4, with 10 bases in between. This CDR3 region has 15 residues. CDR3 nucleotide sequence: TGTGCCAGCAGCTTAGCGTTGGGGGGAAATCAGCCCCAGCATTTT. It specifies CASSLALGGNQPQHF.

This clonotype was detected many times. The chain couples TRBV3-1 to TRBJ2-7; D ambiguous. The CDR3 has 14 residues. The germline V gene encodes CDR1 LGHDT and CDR2 YNNKEL (reference sequence). Trimming took 2 bases from V and 4 from J, leaving 12 bases between them. DNA of the CDR3: TGTGCCAGCAGCCAACAGAGTTTTAGATACGAGCAGTACTTC. Amino acids: CASSQQSFRYEQYF.

This clonotype occurred many times. The V gene is TRBV28, the J gene TRBJ1-4, with 10 bases matching TRBD1. CDR1 is MDHEN and CDR2 is SYDVKM in the germline V gene. J gave up 8 bases and V 8 bases, and 5 bases lay outside the gene matches. CDR3 length: 13 amino acids. Here the CDR3 reads CASLGTGEEKLFF. CDR3 nucleotides: TGTGCCAGCTTGGGGACAGGGGAGGAAAAACTGTTTTTT.

This clonotype was picked up many times. The gene calls are TRBV20-1 and TRBJ2-5; TRBD2 aligns across 7 bases. V lost 5 bases, J lost 3 bases, and 6 bases stayed unmatched. CDR1 is DFQATT and CDR2 is SNEGSKA in the germline V gene (reference sequence). This CDR3 has 13 residues. This CDR3 reads CSARDYTKETQYF. CDR3 coding DNA: TGCAGTGCTCGGGACTACACTAAAGAGACCCAGTACTTC.

This clonotype was detected many times. J is TRBJ2-4 and V is TRBV20-1; possible D gene TRBD2, 6 bases. Trimming stripped 0 bases from V and 7 bases from J, with 13 bases between. The CDR3 runs to 14 residues. Germline-derived CDR1 and CDR2 are DFQATT and SNEGSKA (reference sequence). The CDR3 protein is CSARDGARGNIQYF. In DNA form, the CDR3 reads TGCAGTGCTAGAGATGGGGCACGGGGGAACATTCAGTACTTC.

This clonotype was found many times. The chain carries TRBV4-3 and TRBJ2-7; tentative D call: TRBD1 (5 bases). CDR1 LGHNA and CDR2 YSLEER come from the germline V gene. Trimming removed 0 bases at V and 6 bases at J, with 12 bases between. This CDR3 has 14 amino acids. The DNA for the CDR3 is TGCGCCAGCAGCCAAGAAGTCCCTGGGGCCGAGCAGTACTTC. Its translation: CASSQEVPGAEQYF.

This clonotype was counted at least ten times. CDR3 DNA sequence: TGTGCCAGCTCACCAGATACCGGGACGGGGATAACCTATGGCTACACCTTC. It specifies CASSPDTGTGITYGYTF. The chain carries TRBV18 and TRBJ1-2, with D maybe TRBD1 (5 bases). Germline lookup yields CDR1 KGHSH and CDR2 LQKENI. Trimming removed 2 bases from V and 4 bases from J, with 20 bases in between. There are 17 residues in the CDR3.

This clonotype came up many times. The CDR3 is CASKNSNQPQHF. In nucleotides, the CDR3 is TGTGCCAGCAAGAATAGCAATCAGCCCCAGCATTTT. The rearrangement joins TRBV6-6 to TRBJ1-5; D is undetermined. Germline CDR1 reads MNHNY; CDR2 reads SVGAGI (reference sequence). This CDR3 has 12 residues. Trimming cost V 7 bases and J 0 bases, with 4 bases left between them.

V usage is TRBV6-1 and J usage is TRBJ1-2, with 8 bases matching TRBD1. CDR3 length equals 14 residues. V shed 7 bases and J 4 bases; nucleotides not matched to a gene: 8. The germline gives CDR1 MNHNS, CDR2 SASEGT. CDR3 nucleotides: TGTGCCAGCACCCAACAGGGGGGGTTCTATGGCTACACCTTC. Amino acid sequence: CASTQQGGFYGYTF.

This clonotype was observed many times. The chain couples TRBV20-1 to TRBJ1-2, with 8 bases fitting TRBD1. Unmatched junction bases numbered 2, after V lost 3 bases and J lost 8 bases. CDR1 and CDR2 (germline): DFQATT, SNEGSKA (reference sequence). CDR3 size: 11 residues. CDR3 region: CSASTGGGYTF. The CDR3 bases are TGCAGTGCTAGTACAGGGGGAGGCTACACCTTC.

There are many counts of this clonotype. The rearrangement uses TRBV6-2 or TRBV6-3 and TRBJ1-4; a possible D gene is TRBD1 (6 bases). The CDR3 sequence is 17 residues long. Deletions cut 5 bases from V and 5 bases from J, with 21 bases between. Germline V CDR1 and CDR2: MNHEY, SVGEGT. In DNA form, the CDR3 reads TGTGCCAGCAGTCATCACCCCCAGACAGGAACGAATGAAAAACTGTTTTTT. The encoded protein is CASSHHPQTGTNEKLFF.

The J gene is TRBJ2-7, the V gene TRBV9, with D possibly TRBD2 on 5 matching bases. The CDR3 runs to 15 residues. Looked up from germline, CDR1 is SGDLS and CDR2 is YYNGEE. Trimming took off 2 bases at V and 0 bases at J, with 12 bases between the two ends. CDR3 coding DNA: TGTGCCAGCAGCGTCCGGCGGGCGAGCTCCTACGAGCAGTACTTC. Its protein is CASSVRRASSYEQYF.

This clonotype was found many times. CDR3 sequence (DNA): TGTGCCAGCAGCGCGACCGACAATGAGCAGTTCTTC. It encodes CASSATDNEQFF. The chain is built from TRBV11-1 and TRBJ2-1; no definite D call. V was pared by 5 bases and J by 5 bases, with 7 bases between. The germline gives CDR1 SGHAT, CDR2 FQDESV (reference sequence). This CDR3 contains 12 residues.

This clonotype came up many times. This sequence joins TRBV12-3 or TRBV12-4 and TRBJ1-2, with 7 bases identical to TRBD1. The CDR3 length is 14 residues. J lost 4 bases, V lost 4 bases, and 6 bases had no gene match. The CDR3 sequence: CASSSNRGGYGYTF. CDR3 bases: TGTGCCAGCAGTTCCAACAGGGGCGGCTATGGCTACACCTTC.

This clonotype occurred many times. CDR3 protein: CASSPRSSGPHGEQFF. CDR3 nucleotide sequence: TGTGCCAGCAGCCCCAGGTCTAGCGGTCCACATGGTGAGCAGTTCTTC. The chain joins TRBV7-2 to TRBJ2-1, with 7 bases matching TRBD2. Germline values: CDR1 SGHTA, CDR2 FQGNSA. The CDR3 is 16 amino acids. The V and J ends lost 5 bases and 9 bases, in that order; junction bases with no gene match: 16.

This clonotype was seen many times. V and J are TRBV20-1 and TRBJ2-7; D unclear. The CDR3 is made up of 12 amino acids. The germline V and J ends were trimmed by 3 bases and 4 bases, with 10 bases remaining between them. Per the germline V gene, CDR1 is DFQATT and CDR2 is SNEGSKA (reference sequence). The CDR3 loop reads CSARGNYYEQYF. The CDR3, as DNA: TGCAGTGCTAGGGGGAACTATTACGAGCAGTACTTC.

This clonotype has ten or more counts. The chain combines TRBV9 with TRBJ1-2; no clear D gene. Germline lookup yields CDR1 SGDLS and CDR2 YYNGEE. V lost 4 bases to trimming and J lost 0 bases, with 10 bases between them. This CDR3 is built from 14 residues. CDR3 sequence: CASSSGVANYGYTF. The CDR3 nucleotides read TGTGCCAGCAGCTCCGGCGTAGCTAACTATGGCTACACCTTC.

With respect to this clonotype: This sequence may be a read error, since a much larger clone differs from it by one base. V usage is TRBV25-1 and J usage is TRBJ1-1; D is ambiguous. Deletions cut 3 bases from V and 1 base from J, with 9 bases between. The CDR3 has 14 residues. Looked up from germline, CDR1 is MGHDK and CDR2 is SYGVNS. The CDR3 loop reads CASSEQERNTEAFF. In nucleotides, the CDR3 is TGTGCCAGCAGTGAGCAGGAGCGGAACACTGAAGCTTTCTTT.

This clonotype was counted many times. The V call is TRBV21-1, the J call TRBJ2-7. TRBV21-1 is given as a pseudogene. This CDR3 is built from 11 residues. The CDR3 region has the DNA TGTGCCAGCAGCAAAACAAGAGAGCAGTACTTC. This encodes CASSKTREQYF.